This T cell receptor beta chain comes out of a study of T cell responses to AZD1222 COVID-19 vaccine (dated by TCRdb to the early 2020s). About the full investigation: AZD1222 recipients given second doses at about 4 weeks or at about 12 weeks were pooled, since spike-specific TCR depth and breadth were not found to differ between the two schedules. TCR sequencing was performed for more than 230 trial participants, of whom some 200 were given two doses of AZD1222 and some 26 were given two doses of MenACWY control vaccine. Trial participants were enrolled by age into 18-55, 56-69 and 70-plus year subgroups, with 148, 28 and 57 TCR-sequenced participants respectively. General study outcomes and caveats: After two AZD1222 doses, both the breadth and the depth of spike-specific TCRs were significantly higher than at day 0 and than in MenACWY recipients. No day 14 peak-response samples were available, so repertoires were characterized only after the peak T cell response. Only five or six AZD1222 recipients were SARS-CoV-2 seropositive at baseline, limiting conclusions about previously exposed vaccinees. Reportedly, close to half of the unique spike-specific TCRs recognized epitopes lying outside the regions that are mutated in the B.1.351 and B.1.1.7 variants. Participants were mostly white British, with more females than males. The authors suggested clonal diversity may have been underestimated. Vaccine-associated CD4 TCRs spanned the whole spike protein, with dominant responses in regions 160-218 and 743-854. In the small 56-69-year group, the increase in depth fell short of significance, most likely because of low power.

The sample holds one count of this clone. The antigen it binds to is not known. Base qualities were left out, and no much larger clone turns up one base away. According to the study, the label for this sample's time point signals: baseline before first vaccination. Samples from vaccinated people were obtained from the UK trials COV001 and COV002, which included a single-blind randomized controlled phase 2/3 trial of AZD1222 (ChAdOx1 nCoV-19) in healthy adults. For TCRbeta chain sequencing, PBMC samples were collected from trial participants at day 0 and at day 28 after the second dose. The CDR3 regions of human TCRbeta chains were subjected to immunosequencing. Turning to the authors' computational methods: TCRs in the repertoires were matched against a reference library of SARS-CoV-2-specific TCRs that had been generated with the MIRA antigen-specificity platform. Breadth meant the fraction of unique TCRs that were SARS-CoV-2-associated, whereas depth meant the fraction of total T cells that were SARS-CoV-2-associated. Using the MIRA data, each spike-specific TCR was mapped to the spike region that the TCR reacts to and placed in a CD4 or CD8 class. Log10-transformed breadth and depth values were compared by one-way ANOVA with Sidak's multiple comparisons tests. Drawn from immuneACCESS, this table holds only the in-frame rearrangements with V and J called that TCRdb kept. Clones are partly lost; checked studies trace under half to an unresolved V gene and leave the rest unexplained. V and J calls plus clone size are reproduced from that table; the DNA served to infer D and trimming. The sample table contains 150,000 or so clones; only one count was recorded for approximately 91% of them. 5.5% to 7% of the sample is taken by the ten largest.

The sequence was obtained from an adult in good health. The sequencing used peripheral blood, collected on day 0 of AZD1222 vaccination.

CDR3 protein: CASSTSGRTHGYTF. Here is the DNA: TGTGCCAGTAGTACCTCCGGGAGGACCCATGGCTACACCTTC. The receptor chain draws on TRBV19 and TRBJ1-2, with no D gene named confidently. The CDR3 runs 14 amino acids, cysteine and phenylalanine included. The only DNA kept is the CDR3, 42 bases in frame from the first base. CDR1 and CDR2 are drawn from the germline V gene (reference sequence): LNHDA, SQIVND. V and J are truncated by 4 bases and 6 bases respectively, leaving an intervening sequence of 15 bases.